Listed here is a single T cell receptor (beta chain). As yet, its antigen is unknown. Germline CDR1 reads DFQATT; CDR2 reads SNEGSKA (reference sequence). The CDR3 extends over 14 amino acids. Trimming removed 4 bases from V and 5 bases from J; junction bases left unmatched: 8. These data are taken from a study of blood T cells in healthy people across ages. Broader study findings: CMV infection status of these donors was not known.

Sample-barcoded 5' priming and a J-beta primer mix drove a second PCR of 7 to 11 cycles. TCRdb ran MiXCR on the 5' RACE reads and lists one entry per CDR3 protein. Of hundreds of thousands of distinct CDR3 sequences listed, nearly 60% are singletons. This rearrangement joins TRBV20-1 to TRBJ1-5; TRBD1 agrees at 7 bases. The receptor's source is a man younger than 40 in good health. The sample taken for sequencing was blood. CDR3 amino acids: CSATLRGVDQPQHF. CDR3 in DNA: TGCAGTGCTACGCTCAGGGGGGTTGATCAGCCCCAGCATTTT.